The sequence of this T cell receptor beta chain was determined in a study of T cell changes during pregnancy in multiple sclerosis. Sequenced by immunoSEQ multiplex PCR; TCRdb stores in-frame clones only, minus some. The sample lists about 36,000 clones, around 93% occurring once. The CDR3 contains 13 residues. V gave up 3 bases and J gave up 10 bases, with 13 bases separating them. CDR1 is SGHTA and CDR2 is FQGNSA in the germline V gene. V usage is TRBV7-2 and J usage is TRBJ2-1; possible D gene TRBD1, 5 bases. The TCR was taken from a female donor with multiple sclerosis, enrolled in a pregnancy study. Source: CD4+ T cells from peripheral blood mononuclear cells, taken in the first trimester of pregnancy. CDR3 coding DNA: TGTGCCAGCAGCTTGGGGCCCTACCGGGAGCAGTTCTTC. Amino acids: CASSLGPYREQFF.